The rows below give T cell receptor beta chains drawn from one sample of a study of liver allograft versus peripheral blood T cells. TCRdb analysed the reads with MiXCR anew, one entry per CDR3 protein. The sample shows 6,500 to 9,000 distinct CDR3 sequences, about 19% of them seen only once. These receptors all come from a human patient who had a liver transplant. The graft donor may have given rise to some T cells. Both conserved end residues are part of each CDR3. The order of the fields is CDR3 protein, CDR3 DNA, J gene, D gene, clone size, CDR3 length, V gene. A D gene is named only where the DNA matches it firmly. For some rows the clone size is stated as once, few or many, or as a class when expanded; others skip it.

CDR3aa: CASRVDARITEAFF; CDR3nt: TGTGCCTCCAGAGTGGACGCTCGAATAACTGAAGCTTTCTTT; j_gene: TRBJ1-1; d_gene: .; abundance: many; len: 14; v_gene: TRBV6-2/TRBV6-3
CDR3aa: CATSEGSGGYTF; CDR3nt: TGTGCCACCAGTGAGGGGAGTGGTGGCTACACCTTC; j_gene: TRBJ1-2; d_gene: .; abundance: .; len: 12; v_gene: TRBV15
CDR3aa: CASSLAGLAQKGTGELFF; CDR3nt: TGTGCCAGCAGCTTAGCGGGACTAGCTCAGAAGGGCACCGGGGAGCTGTTTTTT; j_gene: TRBJ2-2; d_gene: TRBD2; abundance: .; len: 18; v_gene: TRBV7-9
CDR3aa: CASSLAETGLYGYTF; CDR3nt: TGTGCCAGCAGCTTAGCCGAGACAGGGCTCTATGGCTACACCTTC; j_gene: TRBJ1-2; d_gene: TRBD1; abundance: .; len: 15; v_gene: TRBV7-9
CDR3aa: CASSLSAGDTNYGYTF; CDR3nt: TGTGCCAGCAGTTTATCGGCTGGGGATACCAACTATGGCTACACCTTC; j_gene: TRBJ1-2; d_gene: .; abundance: .; len: 16; v_gene: TRBV27
CDR3aa: CASSYKDDEQFF; CDR3nt: TGTGCCAGCAGTTACAAGGACGATGAGCAGTTCTTC; j_gene: TRBJ2-1; d_gene: .; abundance: few; len: 12; v_gene: TRBV6-2/TRBV6-3
CDR3aa: CASSAGLGETQYF; CDR3nt: TGCGCCAGCAGTGCGGGGTTAGGGGAGACCCAGTACTTC; j_gene: TRBJ2-5; d_gene: .; abundance: few; len: 13; v_gene: TRBV10-2
CDR3aa: CASSYSRRTSGGLYGYTF; CDR3nt: TGTGCCAGCAGTTACTCGCGGCGAACTTCAGGGGGCCTCTATGGCTACACCTTC; j_gene: TRBJ1-2; d_gene: TRBD1; abundance: medium-sized; len: 18; v_gene: TRBV6-5
CDR3aa: CASSRDGYNQPQHF; CDR3nt: TGTGCCAGCAGCCGGGACGGTTACAATCAGCCCCAGCATTTT; j_gene: TRBJ1-5; d_gene: .; abundance: medium-sized; len: 14; v_gene: TRBV7-9
CDR3aa: CASSRGDTEAFF; CDR3nt: TGTGCCAGCAGTCGGGGGGACACTGAAGCTTTCTTT; j_gene: TRBJ1-1; d_gene: .; abundance: many; len: 12; v_gene: TRBV27
CDR3aa: CASRTGGALNTEAFF; CDR3nt: TGTGCCAGCAGGACAGGGGGAGCTTTGAACACTGAAGCTTTCTTT; j_gene: TRBJ1-1; d_gene: TRBD1; abundance: few; len: 15; v_gene: TRBV12-3/TRBV12-4
CDR3aa: CASRGQGVSGELFF; CDR3nt: TGTGCCAGCAGAGGGCAGGGGGTGTCCGGGGAGCTGTTTTTT; j_gene: TRBJ2-2; d_gene: TRBD1; abundance: many; len: 14; v_gene: TRBV27
CDR3aa: CAVHWGTEKLFF; CDR3nt: TGTGCCGTCCACTGGGGCACCGAAAAACTGTTTTTT; j_gene: TRBJ1-4; d_gene: .; abundance: medium-sized; len: 12; v_gene: TRBV6-5
CDR3aa: CAISENPRANTEAFF; CDR3nt: TGTGCCATCAGTGAGAACCCCAGGGCGAACACTGAAGCTTTCTTT; j_gene: TRBJ1-1; d_gene: .; abundance: .; len: 15; v_gene: TRBV10-3
CDR3aa: CASSLAWGGTEAFF; CDR3nt: TGTGCCAGCAGCCTGGCTTGGGGCGGCACTGAAGCTTTCTTT; j_gene: TRBJ1-1; d_gene: .; abundance: many; len: 14; v_gene: TRBV5-6
CDR3aa: CASSYRLAVLSTDTQYF; CDR3nt: TGTGCCAGCAGCTATAGACTAGCGGTACTGAGCACAGATACGCAGTATTTT; j_gene: TRBJ2-3; d_gene: TRBD2; abundance: .; len: 17; v_gene: TRBV6-1
CDR3aa: CASRDNLNTEAFF; CDR3nt: TGTGCCAGCCGGGACAACCTGAACACTGAAGCTTTCTTT; j_gene: TRBJ1-1; d_gene: .; abundance: .; len: 13; v_gene: TRBV12-3/TRBV12-4
CDR3aa: CASSLNTGGTYYGYTF; CDR3nt: TGTGCCAGCAGTTTAAATACAGGGGGGACATACTATGGCTACACCTTC; j_gene: TRBJ1-2; d_gene: TRBD1; abundance: medium-sized; len: 16; v_gene: TRBV27
CDR3aa: CASRIPNSPLHF; CDR3nt: TGTGCCAGCAGAATCCCTAATTCACCCCTCCACTTT; j_gene: TRBJ1-6; d_gene: .; abundance: many; len: 12; v_gene: TRBV6-2/TRBV6-3
CDR3aa: CASSFLMRGETEAFF; CDR3nt: TGTGCCAGCAGCTTTTTAATGAGGGGAGAGACTGAAGCTTTCTTT; j_gene: TRBJ1-1; d_gene: .; abundance: medium-sized; len: 15; v_gene: TRBV11-2
CDR3aa: CASSIMGPSANTGELFF; CDR3nt: TGTGCCAGTAGTATTATGGGGCCCAGCGCGAACACCGGGGAGCTGTTTTTT; j_gene: TRBJ2-2; d_gene: .; abundance: medium-sized; len: 17; v_gene: TRBV19
CDR3aa: CASSETGTQTNYGYTF; CDR3nt: TGTGCCAGCAGCGAAACCGGGACGCAGACTAACTATGGCTACACCTTC; j_gene: TRBJ1-2; d_gene: .; abundance: few; len: 16; v_gene: TRBV27